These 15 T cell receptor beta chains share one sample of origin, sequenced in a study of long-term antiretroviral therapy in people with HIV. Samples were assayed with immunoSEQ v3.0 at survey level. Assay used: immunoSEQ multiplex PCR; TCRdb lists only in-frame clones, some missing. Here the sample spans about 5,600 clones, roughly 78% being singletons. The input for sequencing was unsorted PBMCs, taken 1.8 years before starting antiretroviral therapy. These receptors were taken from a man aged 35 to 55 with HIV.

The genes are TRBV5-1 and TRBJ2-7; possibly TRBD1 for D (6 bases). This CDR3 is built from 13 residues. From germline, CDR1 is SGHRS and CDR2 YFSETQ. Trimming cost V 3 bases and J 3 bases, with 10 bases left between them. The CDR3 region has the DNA TGCGCCAGCAGCTCAGGACAGAGCTACGAGCAGTACTTC. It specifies CASSSGQSYEQYF.

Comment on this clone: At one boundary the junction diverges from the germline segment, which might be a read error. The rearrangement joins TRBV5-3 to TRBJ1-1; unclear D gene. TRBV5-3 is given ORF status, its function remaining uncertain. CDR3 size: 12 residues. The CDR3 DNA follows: TGTGCCAGCAGCTTTCCGAACACTGAAGCTTTCTTT. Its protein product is CASSFPNTEAFF.

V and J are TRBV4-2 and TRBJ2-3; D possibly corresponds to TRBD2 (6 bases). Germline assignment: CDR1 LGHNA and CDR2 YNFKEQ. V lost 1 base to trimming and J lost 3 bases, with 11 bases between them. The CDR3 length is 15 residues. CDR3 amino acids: CASSQVWEETDTQYF. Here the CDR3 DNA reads TGTGCCAGCAGCCAAGTGTGGGAGGAGACAGATACGCAGTATTTT.

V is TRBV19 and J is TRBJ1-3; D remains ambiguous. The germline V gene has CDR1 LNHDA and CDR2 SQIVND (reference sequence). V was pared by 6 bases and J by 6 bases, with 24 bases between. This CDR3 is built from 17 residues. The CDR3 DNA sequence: TGTGCCAGTAGCCTGACATCCACCAGGTTACCGGAAAACACCATATATTTT. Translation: CASSLTSTRLPENTIYF.

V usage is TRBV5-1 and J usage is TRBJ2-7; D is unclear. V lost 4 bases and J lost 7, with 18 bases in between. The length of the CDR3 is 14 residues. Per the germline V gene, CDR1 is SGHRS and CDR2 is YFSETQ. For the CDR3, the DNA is TGCGCCAGCAGCCCCCCGACCCTTTCTGGTGAGCAGTACTTC. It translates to CASSPPTLSGEQYF.

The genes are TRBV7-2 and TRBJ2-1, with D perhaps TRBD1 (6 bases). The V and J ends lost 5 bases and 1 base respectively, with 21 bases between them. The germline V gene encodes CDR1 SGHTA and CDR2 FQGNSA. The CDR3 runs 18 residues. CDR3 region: CASSPRQARSSSYNEQFF. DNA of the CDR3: TGTGCCAGCAGCCCCAGACAGGCCCGCAGCAGTTCCTACAATGAGCAGTTCTTC.

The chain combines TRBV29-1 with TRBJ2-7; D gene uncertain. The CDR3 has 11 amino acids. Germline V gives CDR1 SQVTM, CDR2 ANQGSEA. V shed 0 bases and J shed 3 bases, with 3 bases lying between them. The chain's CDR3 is CSVEDLYEQYF. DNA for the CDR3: TGCAGCGTTGAAGATCTCTACGAGCAGTACTTC.

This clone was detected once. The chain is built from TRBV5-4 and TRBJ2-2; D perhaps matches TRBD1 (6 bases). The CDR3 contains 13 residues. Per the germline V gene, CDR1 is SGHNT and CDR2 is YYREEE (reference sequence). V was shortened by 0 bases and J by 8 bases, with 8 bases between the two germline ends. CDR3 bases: TGTGCCAGCAGCTTGGGGACAGTAGGGGAGCTGTTTTTT. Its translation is CASSLGTVGELFF. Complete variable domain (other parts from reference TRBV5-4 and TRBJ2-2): ETGVTQSPTHLIKTRGQQVTLRCSSQSGHNTVSWYQQALGQGPQFIFQYYREEENGRGNFPPRFSGLQFPNYSSELNVNALELDDSALYLCASSLGTVGELFFGEGSRLTVL.

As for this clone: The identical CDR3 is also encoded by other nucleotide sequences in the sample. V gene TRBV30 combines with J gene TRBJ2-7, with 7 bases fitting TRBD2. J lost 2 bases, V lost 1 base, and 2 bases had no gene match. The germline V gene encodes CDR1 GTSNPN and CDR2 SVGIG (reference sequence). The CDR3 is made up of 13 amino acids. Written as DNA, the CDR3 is TGTGCCTGGAGTGCTAGCGGACCCTACGAGCAGTACTTC. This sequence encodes CAWSASGPYEQYF.

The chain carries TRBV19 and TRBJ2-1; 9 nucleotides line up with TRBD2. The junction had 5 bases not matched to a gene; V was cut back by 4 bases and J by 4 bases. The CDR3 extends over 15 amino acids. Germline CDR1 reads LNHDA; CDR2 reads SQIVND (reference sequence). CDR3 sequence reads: CASSSPGLAYNEQFF. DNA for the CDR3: TGTGCCAGTAGTAGCCCGGGACTAGCTTACAATGAGCAGTTCTTC. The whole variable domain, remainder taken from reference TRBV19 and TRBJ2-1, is DGGITQSPKYLFRKEGQNVTLSCEQNLNHDAMYWYRQDPGQGLRLIYYSQIVNDFQKGDIAEGYSVSREKKESFPLTVTSAQKNPTAFYLCASSSPGLAYNEQFFGPGTRLTVL.

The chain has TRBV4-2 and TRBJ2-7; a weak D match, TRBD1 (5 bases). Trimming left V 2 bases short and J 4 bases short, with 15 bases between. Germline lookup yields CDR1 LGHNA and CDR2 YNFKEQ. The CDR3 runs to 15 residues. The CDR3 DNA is TGTGCCAGCAGCCAAATGCGAAAGGGGCTTTACGAGCAGTACTTC. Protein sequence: CASSQMRKGLYEQYF.

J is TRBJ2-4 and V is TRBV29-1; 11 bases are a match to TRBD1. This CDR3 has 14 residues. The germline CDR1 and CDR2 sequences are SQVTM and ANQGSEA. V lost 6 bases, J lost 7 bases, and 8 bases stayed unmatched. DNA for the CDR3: TGCAGCGTCGCCCCGGGACAGGGGGTCAACATTCAGTACTTC. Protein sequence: CSVAPGQGVNIQYF.

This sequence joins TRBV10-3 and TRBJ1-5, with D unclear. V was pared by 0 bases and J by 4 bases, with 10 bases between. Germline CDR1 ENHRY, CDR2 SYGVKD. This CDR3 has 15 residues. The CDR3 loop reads CAISESVTLNQPQHF. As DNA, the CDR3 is TGTGCCATCAGTGAGTCAGTAACTCTGAATCAGCCCCAGCATTTT.

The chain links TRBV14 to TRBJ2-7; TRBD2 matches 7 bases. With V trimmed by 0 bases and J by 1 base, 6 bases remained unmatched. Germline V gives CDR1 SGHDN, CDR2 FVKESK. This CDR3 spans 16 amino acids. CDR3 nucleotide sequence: TGTGCCAGCAGCCAAGACGTAGCGGGCACATCCTACGAGCAGTACTTC. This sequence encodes CASSQDVAGTSYEQYF.

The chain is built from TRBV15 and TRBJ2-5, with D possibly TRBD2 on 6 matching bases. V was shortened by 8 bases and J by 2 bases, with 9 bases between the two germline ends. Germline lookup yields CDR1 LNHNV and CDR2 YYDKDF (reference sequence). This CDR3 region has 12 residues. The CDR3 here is CATGRGQETQYF. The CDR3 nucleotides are TGTGCCACCGGGCGGGGTCAAGAGACCCAGTACTTC.